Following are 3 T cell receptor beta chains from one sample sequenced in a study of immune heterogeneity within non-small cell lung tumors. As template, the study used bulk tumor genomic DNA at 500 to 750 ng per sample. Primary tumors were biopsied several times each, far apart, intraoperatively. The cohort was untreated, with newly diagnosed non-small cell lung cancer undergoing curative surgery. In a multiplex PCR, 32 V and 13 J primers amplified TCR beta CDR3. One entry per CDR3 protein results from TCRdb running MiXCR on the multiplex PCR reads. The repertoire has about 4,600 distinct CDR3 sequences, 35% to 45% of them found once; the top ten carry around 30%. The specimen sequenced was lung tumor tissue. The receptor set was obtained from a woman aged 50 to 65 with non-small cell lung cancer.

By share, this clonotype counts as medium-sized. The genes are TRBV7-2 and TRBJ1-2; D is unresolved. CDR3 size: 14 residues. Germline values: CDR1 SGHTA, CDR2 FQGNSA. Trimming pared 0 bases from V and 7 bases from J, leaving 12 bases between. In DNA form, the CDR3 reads TGTGCCAGCAGCTTAGCGCCGGGCAGCTCTGGCTACACCTTC. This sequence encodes CASSLAPGSSGYTF.

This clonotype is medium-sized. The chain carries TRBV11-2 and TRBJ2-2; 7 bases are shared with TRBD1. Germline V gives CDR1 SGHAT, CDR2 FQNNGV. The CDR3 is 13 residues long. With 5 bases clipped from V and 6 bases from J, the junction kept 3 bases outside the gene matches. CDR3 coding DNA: TGTGCCAGCAGCAGACAGGGAGCCGGGGAGCTGTTTTTT. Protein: CASSRQGAGELFF.

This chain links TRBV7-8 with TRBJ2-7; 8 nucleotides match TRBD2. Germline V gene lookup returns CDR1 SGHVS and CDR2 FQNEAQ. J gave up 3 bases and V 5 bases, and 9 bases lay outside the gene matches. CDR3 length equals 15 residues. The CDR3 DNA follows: TGTGCCAGCAGCCTTAGACTAGGGACTAGCTACGAGCAGTACTTC. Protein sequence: CASSLRLGTSYEQYF. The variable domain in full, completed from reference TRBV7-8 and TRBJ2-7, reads GAGVSQSPRYKVAKRGQDVALRCDPISGHVSLFWYQQALGQGPEFLTYFQNEAQLDKSGLPSDRFFAERPEGSVSTLKIQRTQQEDSAVYLCASSLRLGTSYEQYFGPGTRLTVT.